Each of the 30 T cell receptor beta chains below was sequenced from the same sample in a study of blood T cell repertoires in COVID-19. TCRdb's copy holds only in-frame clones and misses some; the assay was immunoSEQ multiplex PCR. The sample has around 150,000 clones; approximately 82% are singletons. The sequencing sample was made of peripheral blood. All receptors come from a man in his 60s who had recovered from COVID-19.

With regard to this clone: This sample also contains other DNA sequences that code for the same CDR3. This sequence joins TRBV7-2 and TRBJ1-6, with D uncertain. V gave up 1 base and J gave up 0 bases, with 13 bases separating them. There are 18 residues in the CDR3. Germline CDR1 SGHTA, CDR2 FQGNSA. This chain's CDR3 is CASSLGRQRSSYNSPLHF. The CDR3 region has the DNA TGTGCCAGCAGCTTAGGTCGTCAGAGGAGCTCCTATAATTCACCCCTCCACTTT.

The CDR3 sequence: CASSPRTEAFF. CDR3 DNA: TGTGCCAGCAGTCCGCGGACTGAAGCTTTCTTT. The V and J genes are TRBV12-3 or TRBV12-4 and TRBJ1-1; D uncertain. The ends were cut back, 5 bases at V and 5 bases at J, with 6 bases in the middle. The CDR3 extends over 11 amino acids.

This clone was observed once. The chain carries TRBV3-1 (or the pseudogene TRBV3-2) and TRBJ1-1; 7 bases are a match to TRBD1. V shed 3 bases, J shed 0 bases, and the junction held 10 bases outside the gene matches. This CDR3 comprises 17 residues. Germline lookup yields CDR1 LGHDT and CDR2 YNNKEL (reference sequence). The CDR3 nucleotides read TGTGCCAGCAGCCACAGACAGGGCTCAAACATGAACACTGAAGCTTTCTTT. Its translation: CASSHRQGSNMNTEAFF.

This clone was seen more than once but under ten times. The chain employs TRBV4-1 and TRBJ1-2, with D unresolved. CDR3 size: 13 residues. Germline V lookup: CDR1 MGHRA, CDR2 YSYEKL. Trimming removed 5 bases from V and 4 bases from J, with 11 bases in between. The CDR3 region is CASSYFGSYGYTF. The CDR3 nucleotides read TGCGCCAGCAGCTACTTCGGTTCCTATGGCTACACCTTC.

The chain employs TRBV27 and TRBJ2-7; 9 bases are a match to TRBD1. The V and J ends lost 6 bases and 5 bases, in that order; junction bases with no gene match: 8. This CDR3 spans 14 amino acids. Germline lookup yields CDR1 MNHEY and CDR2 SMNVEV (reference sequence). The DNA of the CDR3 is TGTGCCAGCAGAAAACAGGGGGCAGGAAACGAGCAGTACTTC. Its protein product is CASRKQGAGNEQYF.

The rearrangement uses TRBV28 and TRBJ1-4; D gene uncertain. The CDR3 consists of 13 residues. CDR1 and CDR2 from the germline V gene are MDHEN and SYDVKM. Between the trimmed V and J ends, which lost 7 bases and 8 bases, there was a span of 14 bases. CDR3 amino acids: CASNSVQAEKLFF. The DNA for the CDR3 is TGTGCCAGCAACAGTGTGCAGGCGGAAAAACTGTTTTTT.

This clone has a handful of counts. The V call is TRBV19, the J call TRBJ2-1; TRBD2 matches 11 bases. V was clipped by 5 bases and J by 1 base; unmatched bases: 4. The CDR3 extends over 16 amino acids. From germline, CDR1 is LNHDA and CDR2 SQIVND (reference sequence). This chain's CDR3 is CASSVLAGGSYNEQFF. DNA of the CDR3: TGTGCCAGTAGTGTCCTAGCGGGAGGATCCTACAATGAGCAGTTCTTC. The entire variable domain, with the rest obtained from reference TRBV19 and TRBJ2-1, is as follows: DGGITQSPKYLFRKEGQNVTLSCEQNLNHDAMYWYRQDPGQGLRLIYYSQIVNDFQKGDIAEGYSVSREKKESFPLTVTSAQKNPTAFYLCASSVLAGGSYNEQFFGPGTRLTVL.

The CDR3 nucleotides read TGTGCCAGCAGGCCGGGACAGGGTGGGACCGGGGAGCTGTTTTTT. Protein product: CASRPGQGGTGELFF. This rearrangement joins TRBV28 to TRBJ2-2; TRBD1 matches at 9 bases. The CDR3 runs to 15 residues. V gave up 6 bases and J gave up 5 bases; unmatched junction bases: 7. CDR1 MDHEN and CDR2 SYDVKM come from the germline V gene.

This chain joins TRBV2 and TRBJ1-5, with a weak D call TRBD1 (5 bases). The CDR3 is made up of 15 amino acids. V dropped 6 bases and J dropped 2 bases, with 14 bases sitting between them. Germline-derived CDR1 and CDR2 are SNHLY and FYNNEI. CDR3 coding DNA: TGTGCCAGCAGCCTCCTTGGGGGGGGCAATCAGCCCCAGCATTTT. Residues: CASSLLGGGNQPQHF.

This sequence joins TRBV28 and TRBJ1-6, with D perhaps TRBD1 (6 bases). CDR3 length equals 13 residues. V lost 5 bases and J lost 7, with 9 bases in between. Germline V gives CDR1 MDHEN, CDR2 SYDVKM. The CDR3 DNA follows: TGTGCCAGCAGTAATCAGGGGAATTCACCCCTCCACTTT. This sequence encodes CASSNQGNSPLHF.

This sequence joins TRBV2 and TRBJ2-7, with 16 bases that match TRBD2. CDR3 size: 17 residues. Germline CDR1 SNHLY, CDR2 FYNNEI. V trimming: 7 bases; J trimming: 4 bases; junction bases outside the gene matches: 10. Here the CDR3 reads CASKGTSGRAEEYEQYF. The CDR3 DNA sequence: TGTGCCAGCAAAGGGACTAGCGGGAGGGCCGAGGAGTACGAGCAGTACTTC.

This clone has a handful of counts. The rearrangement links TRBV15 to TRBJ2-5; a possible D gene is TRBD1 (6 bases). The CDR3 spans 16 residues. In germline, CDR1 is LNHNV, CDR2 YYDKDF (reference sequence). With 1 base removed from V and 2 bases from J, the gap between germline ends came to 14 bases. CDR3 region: CATSRVGQGQQETQYF. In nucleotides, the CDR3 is TGTGCCACCAGCAGAGTGGGGCAGGGACAACAAGAGACCCAGTACTTC.

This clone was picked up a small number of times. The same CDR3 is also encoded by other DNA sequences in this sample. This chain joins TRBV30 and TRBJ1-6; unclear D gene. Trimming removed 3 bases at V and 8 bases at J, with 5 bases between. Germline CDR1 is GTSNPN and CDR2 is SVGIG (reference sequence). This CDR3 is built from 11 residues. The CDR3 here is CAWSRDSPLHF. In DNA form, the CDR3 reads TGTGCCTGGAGCCGGGATTCACCCCTCCACTTT. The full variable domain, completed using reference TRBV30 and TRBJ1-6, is SQTIHQWPATLVQPVGSPLSLECTVEGTSNPNLYWYRQAAGRGLQLLFYSVGIGQISSEVPQNLSASRPQDRQFILSSKKLLLSDSGFYLCAWSRDSPLHFGNGTRLTVT.

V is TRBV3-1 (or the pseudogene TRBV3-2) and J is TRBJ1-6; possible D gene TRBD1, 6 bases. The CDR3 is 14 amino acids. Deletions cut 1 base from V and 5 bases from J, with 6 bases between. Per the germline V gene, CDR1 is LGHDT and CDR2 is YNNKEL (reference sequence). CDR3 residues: CASSQGTDNSPLHF. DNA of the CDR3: TGTGCCAGCAGCCAAGGGACAGATAATTCACCCCTCCACTTT.

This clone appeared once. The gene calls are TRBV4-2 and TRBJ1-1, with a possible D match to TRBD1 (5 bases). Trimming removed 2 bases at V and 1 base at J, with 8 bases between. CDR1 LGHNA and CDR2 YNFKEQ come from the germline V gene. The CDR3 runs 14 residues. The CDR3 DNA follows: TGTGCCAGCAGCCAACTTGACAGGAACACTGAAGCTTTCTTT. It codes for CASSQLDRNTEAFF.

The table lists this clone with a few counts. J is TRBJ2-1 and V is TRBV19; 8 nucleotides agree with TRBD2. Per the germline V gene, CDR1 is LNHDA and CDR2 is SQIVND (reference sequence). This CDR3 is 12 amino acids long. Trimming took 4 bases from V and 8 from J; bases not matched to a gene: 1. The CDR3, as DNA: TGTGCCAGTAGTACTAGCGGGCATGAGCAGTTCTTC. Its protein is CASSTSGHEQFF.

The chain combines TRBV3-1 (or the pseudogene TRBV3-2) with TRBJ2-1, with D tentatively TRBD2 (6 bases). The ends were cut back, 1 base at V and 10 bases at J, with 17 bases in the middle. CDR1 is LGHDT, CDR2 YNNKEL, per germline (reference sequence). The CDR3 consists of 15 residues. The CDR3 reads CASSQGLEALTEQFF. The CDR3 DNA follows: TGTGCCAGCAGCCAAGGACTAGAGGCCCTCACGGAGCAGTTCTTC.

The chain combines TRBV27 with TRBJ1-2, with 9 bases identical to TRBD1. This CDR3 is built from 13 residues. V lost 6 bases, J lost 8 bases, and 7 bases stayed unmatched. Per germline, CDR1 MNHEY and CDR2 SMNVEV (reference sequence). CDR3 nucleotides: TGTGCCAGCAGCCCGGGACAGGGAGGGGGCTACACCTTC. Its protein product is CASSPGQGGGYTF.

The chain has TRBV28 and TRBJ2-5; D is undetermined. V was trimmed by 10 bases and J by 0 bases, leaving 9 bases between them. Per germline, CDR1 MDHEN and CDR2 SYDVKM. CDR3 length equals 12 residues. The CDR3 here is CATTRNQETQYF. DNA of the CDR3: TGTGCCACCACCAGAAACCAAGAGACCCAGTACTTC. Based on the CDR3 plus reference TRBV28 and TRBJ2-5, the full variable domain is DVKVTQSSRYLVKRTGEKVFLECVQDMDHENMFWYRQDPGLGLRLIYFSYDVKMKEKGDIPEGYSVSREKKERFSLILESASTNQTSMYLCATTRNQETQYFGPGTRLLVL.

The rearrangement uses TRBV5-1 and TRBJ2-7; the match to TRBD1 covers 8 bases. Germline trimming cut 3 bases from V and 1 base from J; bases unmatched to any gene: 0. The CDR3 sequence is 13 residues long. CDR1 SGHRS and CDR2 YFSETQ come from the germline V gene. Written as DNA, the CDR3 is TGCGCCAGCAGCTGGACAGGGTCCTACGAGCAGTACTTC. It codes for CASSWTGSYEQYF.

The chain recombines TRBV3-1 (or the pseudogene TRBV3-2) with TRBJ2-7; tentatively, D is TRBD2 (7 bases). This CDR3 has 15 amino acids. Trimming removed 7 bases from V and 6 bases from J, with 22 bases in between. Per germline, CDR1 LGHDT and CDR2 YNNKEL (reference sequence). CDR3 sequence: CASKRGGGLSGEQYF. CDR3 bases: TGTGCCAGCAAGCGAGGAGGGGGACTATCGGGCGAGCAGTACTTC.

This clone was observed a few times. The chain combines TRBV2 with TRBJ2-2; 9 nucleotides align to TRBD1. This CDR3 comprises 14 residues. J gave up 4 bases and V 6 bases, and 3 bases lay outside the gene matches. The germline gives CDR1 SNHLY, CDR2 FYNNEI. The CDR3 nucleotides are TGTGCCAGCAGGGGGGACAGGGCCACCGGGGAGCTGTTTTTT. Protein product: CASRGDRATGELFF.

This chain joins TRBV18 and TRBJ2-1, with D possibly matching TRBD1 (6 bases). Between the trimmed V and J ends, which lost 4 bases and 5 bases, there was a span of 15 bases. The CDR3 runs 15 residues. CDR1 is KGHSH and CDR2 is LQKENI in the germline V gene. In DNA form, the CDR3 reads TGTGCCAGCTCACTGTCCGGGACACCTAACAATGAGCAGTTCTTC. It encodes CASSLSGTPNNEQFF.

CDR3 in amino acids: CASSNLLGTWRAFF. The CDR3 region has the DNA TGTGCCAGCAGTAATTTATTGGGGACATGGAGAGCTTTCTTT. The chain uses TRBV6-2 or TRBV6-3 and TRBJ1-1; D is possibly TRBD1 (6 bases). Germline CDR1 is MNHEY and CDR2 is SVGEGT. This CDR3 has 14 residues. V dropped 5 bases and J dropped 10 bases, with 20 bases sitting between them.

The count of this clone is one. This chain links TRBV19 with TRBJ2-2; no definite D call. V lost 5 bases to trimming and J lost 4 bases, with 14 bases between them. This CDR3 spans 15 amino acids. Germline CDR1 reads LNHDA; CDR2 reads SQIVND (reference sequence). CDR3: CASSQARVGTGELFF. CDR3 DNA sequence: TGTGCCAGTAGTCAGGCCAGAGTAGGCACCGGGGAGCTGTTTTTT.

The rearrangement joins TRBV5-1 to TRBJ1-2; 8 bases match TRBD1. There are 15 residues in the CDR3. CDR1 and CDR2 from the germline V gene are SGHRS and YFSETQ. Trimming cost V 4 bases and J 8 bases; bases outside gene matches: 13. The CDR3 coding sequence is TGCGCCAGCAGCCTGGGGGCAGGGGGCGCGGAGGGCTACACCTTC. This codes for CASSLGAGGAEGYTF.

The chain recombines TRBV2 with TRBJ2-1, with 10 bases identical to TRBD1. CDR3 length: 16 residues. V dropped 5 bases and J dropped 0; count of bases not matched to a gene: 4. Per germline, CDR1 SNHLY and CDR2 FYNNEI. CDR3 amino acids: CASSPTGGGSYNEQFF. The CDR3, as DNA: TGTGCCAGCAGTCCGACAGGGGGCGGCTCCTACAATGAGCAGTTCTTC.

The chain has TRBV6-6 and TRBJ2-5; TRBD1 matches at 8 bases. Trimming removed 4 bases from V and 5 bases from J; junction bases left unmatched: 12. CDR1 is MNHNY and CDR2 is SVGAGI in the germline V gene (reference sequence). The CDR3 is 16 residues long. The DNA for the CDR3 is TGTGCCAGCAGTTCAAGGACAGGGCCCGACGTTGAGACCCAGTACTTC. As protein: CASSSRTGPDVETQYF.

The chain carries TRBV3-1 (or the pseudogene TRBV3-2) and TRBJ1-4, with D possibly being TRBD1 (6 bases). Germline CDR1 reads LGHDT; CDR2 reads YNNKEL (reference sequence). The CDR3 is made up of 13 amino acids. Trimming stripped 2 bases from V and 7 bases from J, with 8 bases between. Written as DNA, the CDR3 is TGTGCCAGCAGCCAATACAGGGCTGAAAAACTGTTTTTT. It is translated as CASSQYRAEKLFF.

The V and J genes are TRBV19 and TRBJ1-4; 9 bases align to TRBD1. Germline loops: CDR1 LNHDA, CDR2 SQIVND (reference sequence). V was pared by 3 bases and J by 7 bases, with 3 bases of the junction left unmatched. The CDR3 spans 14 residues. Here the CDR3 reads CASSMGQGVEKLFF. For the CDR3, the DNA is TGTGCCAGTAGTATGGGACAGGGAGTTGAAAAACTGTTTTTT.